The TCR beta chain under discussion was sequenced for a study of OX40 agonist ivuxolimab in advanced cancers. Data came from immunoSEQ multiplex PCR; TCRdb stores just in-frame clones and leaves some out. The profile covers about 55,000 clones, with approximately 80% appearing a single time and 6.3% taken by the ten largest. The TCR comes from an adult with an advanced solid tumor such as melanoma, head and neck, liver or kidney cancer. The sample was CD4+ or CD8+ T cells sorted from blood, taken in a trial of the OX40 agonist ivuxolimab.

The CDR3 region is CASSSQANTEAFF. In nucleotides, the CDR3 is TGTGCCAGCTCAAGCCAAGCGAACACTGAAGCTTTCTTT. The genes are TRBV18 and TRBJ1-1; D call uncertain. The germline V gene has CDR1 KGHSH and CDR2 LQKENI. The CDR3 consists of 13 residues. Trimming removed 5 bases at V and 1 base at J, with 8 bases between. The full variable domain, with the rest looked up from reference TRBV18 and TRBJ1-1, is NAGVMQNPRHLVRRRGQEARLRCSPMKGHSHVYWYRQLPEEGLKFMVYLQKENIIDESGMPKERFSAEFPKEGPSILRIQQVVRGDSAAYFCASSSQANTEAFFGQGTRLTVV.